This TCR beta chain appears in the sequencing data of a study of post-analysis software for immune sequencing data. Across the whole study: Both relapsing-remitting and secondary progressive multiple sclerosis featured among the disease courses, as did progressive-relapsing multiple sclerosis.

Only a few counts were recorded for this clonotype. What it binds is not known. The study, taken as a whole, reports: Patients carried several TRBV segments more frequently than controls did, and TRBV5-6, TRBV5-1 and TRBV20-1 were among them. The normalized Chao1 diversity of multiple sclerosis patients was significantly lower than that of controls. With F measure, samples from one preparation batch clustered together strongly.

TCR beta libraries were prepared from cDNA with unique molecular identifiers. The authors obtained roughly 0.5 million cDNA molecules from roughly 1.1 to 9.2 million T cells. TCRdb redid the calling of the PCR reads with MiXCR, one entry per CDR3 protein. The table lists fewer than 550,000 distinct CDR3 sequences, around 34% of them singletons. Trimming cost V 0 bases and J 0 bases, with 13 bases left between them. Germline CDR1 SGHKS, CDR2 YYEKEE (reference sequence). The CDR3 runs to 17 residues. V is TRBV5-5 and J is TRBJ2-4; the D is unclear. The sequence derives from a girl younger than 18 with multiple sclerosis. Sequencing used blood. CDR3: CASSLAGFSLAKNIQYF. The DNA of the CDR3 is TGTGCCAGCAGCTTGGCCGGATTTTCACTAGCCAAAAACATTCAGTACTTC.